The 25 T cell receptor beta chains reported below all come from one sample, sequenced in a study of identical twins. Each CDR3 protein gets one entry after TCRdb re-called the 5' RACE reads with MiXCR. The sample includes about 530,000 distinct CDR3 sequences, approximately 16% of them seen just once. Another study also made use of these data, one on yellow fever vaccine responses in identical twins.

The sample comprised CD4+ T cells sorted from blood. All receptors derive from a young woman in good health.

The J gene is TRBJ2-2, the V gene TRBV3-1; D not certain. Per the germline V gene, CDR1 is LGHDT and CDR2 is YNNKEL (reference sequence). Trimming removed 4 bases from V and 1 base from J, with 7 bases in between. The CDR3 sequence is 14 residues long. This chain's CDR3 is CASSPDLNTGELFF. The DNA of the CDR3 is TGTGCCAGCAGCCCCGACCTGAACACCGGGGAGCTGTTTTTT.

In this sample, this clonotype turned up a few times. The rearrangement uses TRBV7-6 and TRBJ2-1; D remains unclear. The germline gives CDR1 SGHVS, CDR2 FNYEAQ. Trimming removed 1 base from V and 12 bases from J, with 16 bases in between. The CDR3 loop spans 14 amino acids. This chain's CDR3 is CASSLGVTGVGQFF. The CDR3 nucleotides read TGTGCCAGCAGCTTAGGAGTTACGGGCGTAGGGCAGTTCTTC.

This clonotype has more than one count but fewer than ten. V and J are TRBV6-5 and TRBJ2-3; 9 nucleotides align to TRBD2. The J segment lost 1 base and the V segment lost 0 bases, leaving 8 bases of the junction unmatched. The CDR3 spans 18 residues. Germline lookup yields CDR1 MNHEY and CDR2 SVGAGI. The CDR3 DNA reads as TGTGCCAGCAGTTACTCGATGGGCGGGGGGGCCGGCACAGATACGCAGTATTTT. The encoded protein is CASSYSMGGGAGTDTQYF.

This clonotype was counted between two and nine times. V gene TRBV12-3 or TRBV12-4 combines with J gene TRBJ2-5, with 12 bases fitting TRBD2. V gave up 3 bases and J gave up 1 base; unmatched junction bases: 3. This CDR3 spans 16 amino acids. The CDR3 bases are TGTGCCAGCAGTTTGGGGACTAGCGGGTTCCAAGAGACCCAGTACTTC. It yields the protein CASSLGTSGFQETQYF.

This clonotype was recorded only once. The CDR3 region has the DNA TGTGCCAGCCAGGGACGGACGAACACTGAAGCTTTCTTT. Translated, it gives CASQGRTNTEAFF. J is TRBJ1-1 and V is TRBV2; D possibly corresponds to TRBD1 (5 bases). Deletions cut 8 bases from V and 1 base from J, with 11 bases between. This CDR3 is 13 amino acids long. The V gene's germline CDR1 is SNHLY and CDR2 FYNNEI. The whole variable domain, remainder taken from reference TRBV2 and TRBJ1-1, is EPEVTQTPSHQVTQMGQEVILRCVPISNHLYFYWYRQILGQKVEFLVSFYNNEISEKSEIFDDQFSVERPDGSNFTLKIRSTKLEDSAMYFCASQGRTNTEAFFGQGTRLTVV.

This clonotype was recorded at least ten times. The rearrangement uses TRBV9 and TRBJ2-3; D gene ambiguous. The germline gives CDR1 SGDLS, CDR2 YYNGEE. Trimming removed 1 base from V and 4 bases from J, with 10 bases in between. The CDR3 consists of 14 residues. The CDR3 here is CASSVLSGADTQYF. The DNA of the CDR3 is TGTGCCAGCAGCGTACTAAGTGGCGCAGATACGCAGTATTTT.

This clonotype was counted between two and nine times. This chain links TRBV28 with TRBJ2-2; no definite D call. The germline gives CDR1 MDHEN, CDR2 SYDVKM. The CDR3 sequence is 15 residues long. Between the trimmed V and J ends, which lost 3 bases and 3 bases, there was a span of 11 bases. The CDR3 DNA reads as TGTGCCAGCAGTTTGGTTACAGTCGACACCGGGGAGCTGTTTTTT. Translating it yields CASSLVTVDTGELFF.

This clonotype occurred many times. The chain links TRBV7-9 to TRBJ1-6; 7 bases are shared with TRBD1. The length of the CDR3 is 14 residues. The germline gives CDR1 SEHNR, CDR2 FQNEAQ (reference sequence). With 5 bases clipped from V and 7 bases from J, the junction kept 5 bases outside the gene matches. The CDR3, as DNA: TGTGCCAGCAGCAGACAGGGCGTAAATTCACCCCTCCACTTT. Protein sequence: CASSRQGVNSPLHF.

The gene calls are TRBV7-9 and TRBJ2-2; 10 positions match TRBD1. This CDR3 comprises 16 residues. J was trimmed by 5 bases and V by 5 bases; bases with no gene match: 8. Looked up from germline, CDR1 is SEHNR and CDR2 is FQNEAQ (reference sequence). CDR3 protein: CASSPRQGALTGELFF. The CDR3 nucleotides read TGTGCCAGCAGCCCCCGACAGGGGGCCTTAACCGGGGAGCTGTTTTTT.

This clonotype was detected only a few times. This chain uses TRBV14 with TRBJ2-1; D ambiguous. V dropped 1 base and J dropped 13 bases, with 11 bases sitting between them. The CDR3 loop spans 12 amino acids. Germline assignment: CDR1 SGHDN and CDR2 FVKESK. Written as DNA, the CDR3 is TGTGCCAGCAGCCAAGGGCCCCGCGATCAGTTCTTC. It encodes CASSQGPRDQFF.

The CDR3 DNA reads as TGTGCCAGCAGCTCCGAGCGGAATACGCAGTATTTT. It codes for CASSSERNTQYF. The J gene is TRBJ2-3, the V gene TRBV11-1; D may be TRBD2 (5 bases). The CDR3 is made up of 12 amino acids. The ends were cut back, 4 bases at V and 7 bases at J, with 9 bases in the middle. The germline gives CDR1 SGHAT, CDR2 FQDESV (reference sequence).

This clonotype occurred a few times. The V and J genes are TRBV28 and TRBJ2-2; 16 nucleotides align to TRBD2. The trim removed 5 bases at V and 6 bases at J, leaving 3 bases unmatched. Germline CDR1 is MDHEN and CDR2 is SYDVKM. The length of the CDR3 is 16 residues. The CDR3 DNA is TGTGCCAGCAGTGCCGGGACTAGCGGGAGGGCCGGGGAGCTGTTTTTT. This gives the protein CASSAGTSGRAGELFF.

The DNA of the CDR3 is TGTGCCAGCAGCTTGGCCCCGCTTTACGAGCAGTACGTC. Translated: CASSLAPLYEQYV. The rearrangement joins TRBV5-8 to TRBJ2-7, with unresolved D. Trimming took 0 bases from V and 4 from J, leaving 8 bases between them. The CDR3 totals 13 residues. CDR1 is SGHTS and CDR2 is YDEGEE in the germline V gene.

The J gene is TRBJ2-1, the V gene TRBV10-3; 9 bases map to TRBD2. CDR3 length equals 13 residues. The junction had 5 bases not matched to a gene; V was cut back by 7 bases and J by 7 bases. CDR1 and CDR2 (germline): ENHRY, SYGVKD. The CDR3 loop reads CAIMDSGSNEQFF. In DNA, the CDR3 is TGTGCCATCATGGATAGCGGGAGTAATGAGCAGTTCTTC.

This clonotype occurred a few times. V and J are TRBV27 and TRBJ2-3, with D perhaps assigned TRBD1 or TRBD2 (6 bases each). Deletions cut 1 base from V and 5 bases from J, with 13 bases between. The CDR3 consists of 15 residues. Germline V gene sequence: CDR1 MNHEY, CDR2 SMNVEV (reference sequence). CDR3 bases: TGTGCCAGCAGTTTATATCCGGGGGCGGGAGATACGCAGTATTTT. Translating it yields CASSLYPGAGDTQYF.

This clonotype turned up a few times. J is TRBJ1-2 and V is TRBV9; possibly TRBD1 for D (6 bases). CDR3 size: 16 residues. CDR1 and CDR2 from the germline V gene are SGDLS and YYNGEE. Trimming stripped 0 bases from V and 4 bases from J, with 16 bases between. The CDR3 protein is CASSVAPWGASYGYTF. The CDR3 nucleotides are TGTGCCAGCAGCGTAGCACCATGGGGGGCATCCTATGGCTACACCTTC.

This clonotype has a single count. V and J are TRBV9 and TRBJ1-2; D not resolved. Germline V gene data show CDR1 as SGDLS and CDR2 as YYNGEE. The V end lost 0 bases, the J end lost 0 bases, and 9 bases lay between the germline ends. The CDR3 loop spans 15 amino acids. The CDR3 loop reads CASSVDGFPNYGYTF. The CDR3 coding sequence is TGTGCCAGCAGCGTAGACGGCTTCCCTAACTATGGCTACACCTTC.

Many counts were recorded for this clonotype. The genes are TRBV20-1 and TRBJ2-1; 12 positions agree with TRBD2. The germline V gene encodes CDR1 DFQATT and CDR2 SNEGSKA (reference sequence). This CDR3 contains 14 residues. The chain's CDR3 is CSARLAGAYNEQFF. In DNA form, the CDR3 reads TGCAGCGCCAGACTAGCGGGGGCCTACAATGAGCAGTTCTTC.

V is TRBV6-5 and J is TRBJ1-2, with 7 bases fitting TRBD1. CDR1 is MNHEY and CDR2 is SVGAGI in the germline V gene. Unmatched junction bases numbered 3, after V lost 0 bases and J lost 2 bases. CDR3 length: 15 amino acids. The CDR3 region is CASSYSTGKNYGYTF. CDR3 bases: TGTGCCAGCAGTTACTCGACAGGGAAAAACTATGGCTACACCTTC.

This rearrangement joins TRBV5-1 to TRBJ2-3; the match to TRBD2 covers 10 bases. The CDR3 extends over 15 amino acids. CDR1 and CDR2 (germline): SGHRS, YFSETQ. The V segment lost 2 bases and the J segment 3 bases; nucleotides outside the gene matches: 3. As DNA, the CDR3 is TGCGCCAGCAGCTTCCAACTAGCGGGGACAGATACGCAGTATTTT. Residues: CASSFQLAGTDTQYF.

Only a few counts were recorded for this clonotype. J is TRBJ2-7 and V is TRBV5-1; TRBD1 aligns across 8 bases. CDR1 is SGHRS and CDR2 is YFSETQ in the germline V gene. This CDR3 spans 18 amino acids. V shed 0 bases, J shed 0 bases, and the junction held 11 bases outside the gene matches. This CDR3 is CASSLVPGGKLVSYEQYF. The CDR3 nucleotides are TGCGCCAGCAGCTTGGTTCCAGGGGGCAAGTTAGTCTCCTACGAGCAGTACTTC.

This clonotype showed up just a few times. This chain links TRBV7-9 with TRBJ2-7; no reliable D call. The germline gives CDR1 SEHNR, CDR2 FQNEAQ (reference sequence). The V end was cut by 2 bases, the J end by 2 bases, with 10 bases between. This CDR3 is 14 amino acids long. The CDR3 region is CASSLMTGPYEQYF. CDR3 nucleotides: TGTGCCAGCAGCTTAATGACTGGTCCCTACGAGCAGTACTTC.

This clonotype was observed at least ten times. The chain combines TRBV12-3 or TRBV12-4 with TRBJ1-5; D remains ambiguous. V lost 5 bases and J 0 bases, leaving 11 bases between the germline ends. The CDR3 sequence is 15 residues long. This chain's CDR3 is CASSRNGDSNQPQHF. Here the CDR3 DNA reads TGTGCCAGCAGTCGGAATGGTGATAGCAATCAGCCCCAGCATTTT.

The V gene is TRBV3-1, the J gene TRBJ1-2; D might be TRBD1 (6 bases). CDR1 and CDR2 (germline): LGHDT, YNNKEL (reference sequence). This CDR3 is 13 amino acids long. Deletions cut 2 bases from V and 5 bases from J, with 9 bases between. The CDR3 DNA reads as TGTGCCAGCAGCCAATACAGGGCGTATGGCTACACCTTC. Its protein product is CASSQYRAYGYTF.

This clonotype came up many times. The chain recombines TRBV12-3 or TRBV12-4 with TRBJ2-1; no firm D call. The V end was cut by 5 bases, the J end by 5 bases, with 7 bases between. There are 12 residues in the CDR3. CDR3 nucleotides: TGTGCCAGCAGTGAGCTGGACAATGAGCAGTTCTTC. Translating gives CASSELDNEQFF.